Listed here are 10 T cell receptor beta chains from one sample, sequenced in a study of shared clonotypes between healthy human individuals. Generated by immunoSEQ multiplex PCR, the TCRdb table keeps only in-frame clones and is missing some. The table records about 960,000 clones, over 75% of them present only once. Sequencing was performed on memory CD4+ T cells sorted from blood. Subset noted: CD45RA-negative fraction. Source of these receptors: a man aged 18 to 30 in good health.

This chain connects TRBV21-1 to TRBJ1-6; the table's TRBD1 call for D was not verified on the DNA. TRBV21-1 is a pseudogene locus. The CDR3 contains 18 residues. The chain's CDR3 is CASSKVVVDKVDNSPLHF. As DNA, the CDR3 is TGTGCCAGCAGCAAAGTTGTTGTAGACAAAGTCGATAATTCACCCCTCCACTTT.

The chain is built from TRBV15 and TRBJ1-4; D is uncertain. CDR3 length equals 15 residues. Germline V gene lookup returns CDR1 LNHNV and CDR2 YYDKDF (reference sequence). The V and J ends lost 1 base and 8 bases respectively, with 14 bases between them. CDR3 amino acids: CATSRAPSSGEKLFF. The CDR3 coding sequence is TGTGCCACCAGCAGAGCTCCTTCATCGGGGGAAAAACTGTTTTTT.

The J gene is TRBJ1-4, the V gene TRBV11-2, with TRBD1 identical over 7 bases. CDR1 and CDR2 (germline): SGHAT, FQNNGV. CDR3 length: 15 residues. J gave up 2 bases and V 5 bases, and 5 bases lay outside the gene matches. The CDR3, as DNA: TGTGCCAGCAGCACAGGGGTTACGACTAATGAAAAACTGTTTTTT. This sequence encodes CASSTGVTTNEKLFF.

This chain links TRBV19 with TRBJ1-2, with 7 bases lining up with TRBD1. CDR3 length: 14 residues. Trimming cost V 0 bases and J 5 bases; bases outside gene matches: 3. Germline CDR1 LNHDA, CDR2 SQIVND (reference sequence). The CDR3 DNA follows: TGTGCCAGTAGTATAGACCCACAGGGGTATGGCTACACCTTC. Protein sequence: CASSIDPQGYGYTF.

The genes are TRBV7-9 and TRBJ1-5, with 12 bases aligning to TRBD1. V shed 7 bases and J 7 bases; nucleotides not matched to a gene: 11. CDR3 length equals 16 residues. CDR1 and CDR2 (germline): SEHNR, FQNEAQ (reference sequence). CDR3 sequence (DNA): TGTGCCAGCAAGTATGGGGACAGGGGGCTTTACCAGCCCCAGCATTTT. It codes for CASKYGDRGLYQPQHF.

V usage is TRBV28 and J usage is TRBJ1-1, with no clear D. Germline V CDR1 and CDR2: MDHEN, SYDVKM. The V end lost 3 bases, the J end lost 2 bases, and 13 bases lay between the germline ends. The CDR3 runs to 15 residues. The CDR3, as DNA: TGTGCCAGCAGTTTGCAGTGGCAGCCTAACACTGAAGCTTTCTTT. It specifies CASSLQWQPNTEAFF.

Worth noting for this clone: A much bigger clone sits one base away, suggesting this may be a read error. The chain carries TRBV2 and TRBJ1-4, with no clear D. Per the germline V gene, CDR1 is SNHLY and CDR2 is FYNNEI. V lost 8 bases and J lost 8, with 6 bases in between. This CDR3 region has 10 residues. The CDR3, as DNA: TGTGCCAGCGGAGGGGAAAAACTGTTTTTT. Translation: CASGGEKLFF.

This chain uses TRBV2 with TRBJ1-5; no reliable D call. Trimming removed 7 bases at V and 3 bases at J, with 13 bases between. Germline-derived CDR1 and CDR2 are SNHLY and FYNNEI. This CDR3 comprises 14 residues. CDR3 protein: CASTLIQSNQPQHF. CDR3 coding DNA: TGTGCCAGCACTCTGATACAGTCCAATCAGCCCCAGCATTTT.

There are many counts of this clone. The rearrangement uses TRBV11-2 and TRBJ2-3; D is possibly TRBD1 (5 bases). This CDR3 contains 15 residues. The ends were cut back, 1 base at V and 4 bases at J, with 12 bases in the middle. Germline-derived CDR1 and CDR2 are SGHAT and FQNNGV. This CDR3 is CASSLVGRAADTQYF. DNA of the CDR3: TGTGCCAGCAGCTTAGTTGGCAGGGCCGCAGATACGCAGTATTTT. Filled out from reference TRBV11-2 and TRBJ2-3, the complete variable domain reads EAGVAQSPRYKIIEKRQSVAFWCNPISGHATLYWYQQILGQGPKLLIQFQNNGVVDDSQLPKDRFSAERLKGVDSTLKIQPAKLEDSAVYLCASSLVGRAADTQYFGPGTRLTVL.

This clone came up once. CDR3: CASTREGPLTGELFF. The CDR3 DNA follows: TGCGCCAGCACACGGGAGGGGCCACTCACCGGGGAGCTGTTTTTT. This chain connects TRBV5-1 to TRBJ2-2; 8 bases are a match to TRBD2. From germline, CDR1 is SGHRS and CDR2 YFSETQ. The trim removed 6 bases at V and 4 bases at J, leaving 8 bases unmatched. The CDR3 is 15 amino acids.